This TCR beta chain was documented in a study of regulatory T cells in long-lasting Graves disease. Time point: persistent/refractory GD, antithyroid drugs over 5 years with positive TRAb. Preparation of the TCR library used RNA extracted from PBMCs. Study-wide results and limits: Newly diagnosed patients shared about a thousand public clonotypes; persistent patients shared around 2,500.

This CDR3 region has 13 residues. Germline lookup yields CDR1 SGHAT and CDR2 FQNNGV. V was trimmed by 8 bases and J by 4 bases, leaving 14 bases between them. Combining iRepertoire HTBI primers with Arm-PCR of CDR3 regions, the authors built TCR beta libraries. TCRdb ran MiXCR on the multiplex PCR reads and lists one entry per CDR3 protein. The sample records 700,000 or so distinct CDR3 sequences, roughly 30% being singletons. As for this clonotype: Its antigen is currently unknown.

The gene calls are TRBV11-2 and TRBJ1-1, with a possible D match to TRBD1 (5 bases). Sequencing was performed on peripheral blood mononuclear cells (PBMCs), taken when the disease was refractory, from a patient treated with antithyroid drugs. The receptor's source is a female donor with Graves disease. CDR3 sequence: CASLRDARTEAFF. The CDR3 DNA follows: TGTGCCAGCCTCCGGGACGCGCGCACTGAAGCTTTCTTT.